This T cell receptor (beta chain) derives from a study of early T cells in non-severe SARS-CoV-2 infection. As for the study in general: Chains were unpaired, as sequencing was done on bulk RNA from unsorted whole blood.

With V trimmed by 6 bases and J by 14 bases, 10 bases remained unmatched. Germline CDR1 and CDR2: DFQATT and SNEGSKA (reference sequence). The CDR3 totals 14 residues. From the 5' RACE reads, TCRdb called clonotypes with MiXCR, one entry per CDR3 protein. The sample has 66,000 or so distinct CDR3 sequences; less than 15% are singletons. This clonotype came up many times. Sequencing input: whole blood. This receptor was taken from an adult who was a healthcare worker with PCR-confirmed SARS-CoV-2 infection or an uninfected control (not recorded which). The genes are TRBV20-1 and TRBJ2-1; 16 nucleotides agree with TRBD2. The chain's CDR3 is CSAKIPGLAGGEFF. CDR3 DNA sequence: TGCAGTGCCAAAATTCCGGGACTAGCGGGAGGGGAGTTCTTC.